The source of this T cell receptor (beta chain) is a study of blood T cell repertoires in COVID-19. TCRdb's copy holds only in-frame clones and misses some; the assay was immunoSEQ multiplex PCR. This sample has about 74,000 clones, with around 88% found just once. This CDR3 is 13 amino acids long. CDR1 and CDR2 (germline): KGHSH, LQKENI. V lost 5 bases to trimming and J lost 4 bases, with 10 bases between them. The chain carries TRBV18 and TRBJ2-3; tentative D call: TRBD2 (6 bases). This TCR was recovered from a woman at least 80 years old with acute or convalescent COVID-19. Input material: peripheral blood. CDR3 sequence: CASSAGNSDTQYF. DNA for the CDR3: TGTGCCAGCTCAGCGGGGAATTCAGATACGCAGTATTTT. The full variable domain, rest sourced from reference TRBV18 and TRBJ2-3, is NAGVMQNPRHLVRRRGQEARLRCSPMKGHSHVYWYRQLPEEGLKFMVYLQKENIIDESGMPKERFSAEFPKEGPSILRIQQVVRGDSAAYFCASSAGNSDTQYFGPGTRLTVL.